These 5 T cell receptor beta chains were sequenced from one sample in a study of cytomegalovirus exposure and HLA in healthy donors. Assay: immunoSEQ multiplex PCR; the TCRdb copy retains only in-frame clones and omits some. The table has fewer than 200,000 clones, about nine tenths seen once. Specimen: PBMCs. The receptors come from a woman younger than 45 in good health and CMV-seronegative.

This clone has at least ten counts. V and J are TRBV4-2 and TRBJ2-1; 7 bases align to TRBD2. The CDR3 has 15 residues. V lost 0 bases and J lost 2; bases outside the gene matches: 1. The germline CDR1 and CDR2 sequences are LGHNA and YNFKEQ. The CDR3 here is CASSQEREAYNEQFF. CDR3 sequence (DNA): TGTGCCAGCAGCCAAGAACGGGAGGCCTACAATGAGCAGTTCTTC.

This rearrangement joins TRBV29-1 to TRBJ2-5, with 12 bases fitting TRBD1. This CDR3 is built from 13 residues. Germline CDR1 and CDR2: SQVTM and ANQGSEA. V lost 7 bases to trimming and J lost 4 bases; unmatched junction nucleotides: 4. CDR3 loop: CSARDRGRETQYF. As DNA, the CDR3 is TGCAGCGCCCGGGACAGGGGGCGAGAGACCCAGTACTTC.

The chain combines TRBV13 with TRBJ1-2; weak D call: TRBD1 (6 bases). This CDR3 region has 15 residues. Germline V CDR1 and CDR2: PRHDT, FYEKMQ (reference sequence). Between the trimmed V and J ends, which lost 5 bases and 6 bases, there was a span of 19 bases. DNA for the CDR3: TGTGCCAGCAGCGCCCGCACCGATTACAGGGATGGCTACACCTTC. This codes for CASSARTDYRDGYTF.

Points on this clone: This specimen includes other DNA sequences encoding the same CDR3. CDR3 loop: CASSLGDSYEQYF. The CDR3 nucleotides are TGTGCCAGCAGCTTAGGGGACAGTTACGAGCAGTACTTC. The chain joins TRBV7-6 to TRBJ2-7; 7 bases align to TRBD1. Per germline, CDR1 SGHVS and CDR2 FNYEAQ. CDR3 length equals 13 residues. V lost 1 base and J lost 4; bases outside the gene matches: 1.

The rearrangement links TRBV4-3 to TRBJ2-3; the match to TRBD2 covers 8 bases. The CDR3 runs to 15 residues. Unmatched junction bases numbered 8, after V lost 0 bases and J lost 9 bases. In germline, CDR1 is LGHNA, CDR2 YSLEER. The CDR3 bases are TGCGCCAGCAGCCAAGACTACGGGGGGGCGAAAACGCAGTATTTT. This encodes CASSQDYGGAKTQYF.